This entry concerns a single T cell receptor (beta chain). The sample originates from a study of technical replicates of blood from several donors. The CDR3 sequence is 14 residues long. V trimming: 4 bases; J trimming: 2 bases; junction bases outside the gene matches: 2. The germline gives CDR1 SGDLS, CDR2 YYNGEE. Produced via immunoSEQ multiplex PCR; TCRdb's table is partial and in-frame only. The sample carries more than 65,000 clones, over 90% recorded once. Sequences were obtained from T cells isolated from PBMCs. The V gene is TRBV9, the J gene TRBJ1-4; 7 nucleotides align to TRBD1. The source of this sequence is a human donor in good health. CDR3 sequence: CASSFRGTNEKLFF. The DNA of the CDR3 is TGTGCCAGCAGCTTCAGGGGGACTAATGAAAAACTGTTTTTT.